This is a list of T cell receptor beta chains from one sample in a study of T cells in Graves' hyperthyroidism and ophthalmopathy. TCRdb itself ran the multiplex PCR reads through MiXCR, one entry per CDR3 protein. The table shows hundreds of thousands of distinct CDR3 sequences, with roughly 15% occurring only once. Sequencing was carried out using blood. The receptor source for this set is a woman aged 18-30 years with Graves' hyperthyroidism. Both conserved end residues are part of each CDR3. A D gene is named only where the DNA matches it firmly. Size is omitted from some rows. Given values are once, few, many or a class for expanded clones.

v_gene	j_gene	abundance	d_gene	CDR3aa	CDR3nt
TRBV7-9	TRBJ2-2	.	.	CASSDLPRADTGELFF	TGTGCCAGCAGCGACCTCCCCAGGGCCGACACCGGGGAGCTGTTTTTT
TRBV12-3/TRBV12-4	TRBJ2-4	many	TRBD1	CASSPLVTGVGKNIQYF	TGTGCCAGCAGCCCCTTAGTGACAGGGGTAGGCAAAAACATTCAGTACTTC
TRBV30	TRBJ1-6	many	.	CAWRRPEPESPLHF	TGTGCCTGGAGACGGCCTGAGCCGGAATCACCCCTCCACTTT
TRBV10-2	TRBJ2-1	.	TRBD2	CASSYGLAGSHEQFF	TGCGCCAGCAGCTACGGACTAGCGGGAAGTCATGAGCAGTTCTTC
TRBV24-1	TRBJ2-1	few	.	CATSGGRIRSYNEQFF	TGTGCCACCAGCGGTGGGAGGATTCGCTCCTACAATGAGCAGTTCTTC
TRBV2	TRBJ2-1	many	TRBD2	CASKTSGIYNEQFF	TGTGCCAGCAAAACTAGCGGGATTTACAATGAGCAGTTCTTC
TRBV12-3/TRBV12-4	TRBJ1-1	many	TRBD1	CASRSGGMNTEAFF	TGTGCCAGCAGGTCAGGGGGCATGAACACTGAAGCTTTCTTT
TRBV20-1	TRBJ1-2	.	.	CSARDLGQGRDYGYTF	TGCAGTGCTAGAGATTTGGGGCAGGGGAGGGACTATGGCTACACCTTC
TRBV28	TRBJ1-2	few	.	CASSPGGGTGYGYTF	TGTGCCAGCAGCCCCGGGGGGGGGACTGGCTATGGCTACACCTTC
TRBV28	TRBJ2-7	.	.	CASRLQGRQYF	TGTGCCAGCAGGTTACAGGGAAGGCAGTACTTC
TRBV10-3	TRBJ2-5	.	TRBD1	CATGQAVETQYF	TGTGCCACCGGACAGGCGGTGGAGACCCAGTACTTC
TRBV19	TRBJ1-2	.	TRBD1	CASSPQGSLGYGYTF	TGTGCCAGTAGTCCACAGGGGTCGTTGGGGTATGGCTACACCTTC
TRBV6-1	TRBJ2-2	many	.	CASRETTVTGELFF	TGTGCCAGCAGAGAGACGACAGTCACCGGGGAGCTGTTTTTT
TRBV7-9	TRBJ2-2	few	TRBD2	CASSSGLAGVTGELFF	TGTGCCAGCAGCTCGGGACTAGCGGGAGTCACCGGGGAGCTGTTTTTT
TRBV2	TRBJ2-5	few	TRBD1	CASGTGGETQYF	TGTGCCAGCGGGACAGGGGGTGAGACCCAGTACTTC
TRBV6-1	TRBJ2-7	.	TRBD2	CASSFGTSGISSYEQYF	TGTGCCAGCAGTTTCGGGACTAGCGGCATTAGCTCCTACGAGCAGTACTTC
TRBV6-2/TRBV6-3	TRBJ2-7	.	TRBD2	CASSYPLASGSYEQYF	TGTGCCAGCAGTTATCCCCTGGCTAGCGGTTCCTACGAGCAGTACTTC
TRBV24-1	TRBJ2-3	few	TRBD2	CATTSGTSGSTDTQYF	TGTGCCACCACCTCAGGGACTAGCGGCAGCACAGATACGCAGTATTTT
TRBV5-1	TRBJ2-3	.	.	CASSLALGDTDTQYF	TGCGCCAGCAGCTTGGCCCTAGGAGACACAGATACGCAGTATTTT
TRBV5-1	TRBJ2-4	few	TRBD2	CASSLTSGRAGMNIQYF	TGCGCCAGCAGCTTGACTAGCGGGAGGGCCGGGATGAACATTCAGTACTTC
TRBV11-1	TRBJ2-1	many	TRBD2	CASSLDSGGSSYNEQFF	TGTGCCAGCAGCTTAGATTCGGGAGGAAGCTCCTACAATGAGCAGTTCTTC
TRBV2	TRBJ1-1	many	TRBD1	CASGPGQGTEAFF	TGTGCCAGCGGACCCGGACAGGGCACTGAAGCTTTCTTT
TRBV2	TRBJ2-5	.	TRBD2	CASSVRLVASGLQETQYF	TGTGCCAGCAGTGTGCGGCTCGTGGCTAGCGGACTACAAGAGACCCAGTACTTC
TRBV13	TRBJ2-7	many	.	CASSAADFSPVEQYF	TGTGCCAGCAGCGCAGCGGACTTTTCTCCGGTGGAGCAGTACTTC
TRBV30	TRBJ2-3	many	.	CAWSVQDTQYF	TGTGCCTGGAGTGTACAGGATACGCAGTATTTT
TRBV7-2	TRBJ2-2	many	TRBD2	CASSPGLAGQNTGELFF	TGTGCCAGCAGCCCTGGACTAGCGGGACAGAACACCGGGGAGCTGTTTTTT
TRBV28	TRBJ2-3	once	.	CASSPQGFNADTQYF	TGTGCCAGCAGTCCGCAGGGGTTTAACGCTGATACGCAGTATTTT
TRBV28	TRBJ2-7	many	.	CASSSTPTYEQYF	TGTGCCAGCAGTTCTACCCCAACCTACGAGCAGTACTTC
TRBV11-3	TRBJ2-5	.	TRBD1	CASSLGTGSSQGTQYF	TGTGCCAGCAGCTTAGGGACAGGTTCTTCGCAAGGGACCCAGTACTTC
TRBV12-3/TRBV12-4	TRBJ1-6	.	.	CASQGSSYNSPLHF	TGTGCCAGCCAGGGGAGCTCCTATAATTCACCCCTCCACTTT